The next 22 T cell receptor beta chains were all read from a single sample in a study of shared clonotypes between healthy human individuals. Produced via immunoSEQ multiplex PCR; TCRdb's table is partial and in-frame only. The table records about 470,000 clones, roughly 77% of them present only once. Source material: PBMCs. The receptors originated from a woman in her 40s in good health. Some clones in this sample may be carry-over from other donors' samples.

V is TRBV29-1 and J is TRBJ2-3, with 13 nucleotides matching TRBD2. The V gene end was trimmed by 7 bases and the J gene end by 3 bases; junction bases not matched to a gene: 7. This CDR3 comprises 15 residues. Germline CDR1 reads SQVTM; CDR2 reads ANQGSEA. CDR3 sequence: CSAAGTSGTTDTQYF. In DNA form, the CDR3 reads TGCAGCGCGGCCGGGACTAGCGGGACAACAGATACGCAGTATTTT.

The rearrangement joins TRBV30 to TRBJ2-1; 14 nucleotides agree with TRBD2. The germline V gene has CDR1 GTSNPN and CDR2 SVGIG (reference sequence). The J segment lost 10 bases and the V segment lost 3 bases, leaving 8 bases of the junction unmatched. The CDR3 runs to 15 residues. DNA of the CDR3: TGTGCCTGGAGAAAGGGACTAGCGGGAGCGGGGGAGCAGTTCTTC. It codes for CAWRKGLAGAGEQFF. The entire variable domain, with the rest obtained from reference TRBV30 and TRBJ2-1, is as follows: SQTIHQWPATLVQPVGSPLSLECTVEGTSNPNLYWYRQAAGRGLQLLFYSVGIGQISSEVPQNLSASRPQDRQFILSSKKLLLSDSGFYLCAWRKGLAGAGEQFFGPGTRLTVL.

The chain combines TRBV2 with TRBJ2-7; D remains ambiguous. The CDR3 length is 14 residues. The germline gives CDR1 SNHLY, CDR2 FYNNEI. Trimming took off 2 bases at V and 6 bases at J, with 14 bases between the two ends. The CDR3 sequence: CASSEKGFDGEQYF. In nucleotides, the CDR3 is TGTGCCAGCAGTGAAAAGGGATTTGATGGCGAGCAGTACTTC.

This sequence joins TRBV30 and TRBJ1-3; D remains ambiguous. The CDR3 contains 12 residues. The V gene's germline CDR1 is GTSNPN and CDR2 SVGIG (reference sequence). The ends were cut back, 1 base at V and 3 bases at J, with 4 bases in the middle. This CDR3 reads CAWSESGNTIYF. In DNA, the CDR3 is TGTGCCTGGAGTGAGAGTGGAAACACCATATATTTT.

The rearrangement joins TRBV13 to TRBJ1-2; D not certain. V lost 2 bases and J lost 2, with 27 bases in between. The CDR3 runs to 20 residues. Per the germline V gene, CDR1 is PRHDT and CDR2 is FYEKMQ (reference sequence). Written as DNA, the CDR3 is TGTGCCAGCAGCTTAAGTCTAGCGTCGATCCCTCTTCCCCCCAACTATGGCTACACCTTC. Protein product: CASSLSLASIPLPPNYGYTF.

The chain is built from TRBV5-1 and TRBJ2-3, with 14 bases matching TRBD2. Germline V gene lookup returns CDR1 SGHRS and CDR2 YFSETQ. V lost 4 bases to trimming and J lost 5 bases; unmatched junction nucleotides: 6. The CDR3 is 16 amino acids. The CDR3 sequence is CASSPGTSGSIDTQYF. The CDR3 nucleotides are TGCGCCAGCAGCCCCGGGACTAGCGGGAGTATAGATACGCAGTATTTT.

This sequence joins TRBV5-5 and TRBJ2-7, with D unclear. The CDR3 sequence is 13 residues long. Per the germline V gene, CDR1 is SGHKS and CDR2 is YYEKEE (reference sequence). The V end lost 0 bases, the J end lost 6 bases, and 10 bases lay between the germline ends. CDR3 amino acids: CASSLEGVGEQYF. For the CDR3, the DNA is TGTGCCAGCAGCTTGGAAGGAGTTGGCGAGCAGTACTTC.

The J gene is TRBJ2-7, the V gene TRBV6-1; 8 nucleotides align to TRBD1. The J segment lost 3 bases and the V segment lost 5 bases, leaving 3 bases of the junction unmatched. CDR3 length: 13 amino acids. Germline V lookup: CDR1 MNHNS, CDR2 SASEGT. CDR3 region: CASSYDRGYEQYF. The CDR3 bases are TGTGCCAGCAGTTATGACAGGGGCTACGAGCAGTACTTC.

The genes are TRBV7-2 and TRBJ2-2, with D perhaps matching TRBD1 (6 bases). The V end was cut by 1 base, the J end by 2 bases, with 11 bases between. Germline V CDR1 and CDR2: SGHTA, FQGNSA. The CDR3 is 16 residues long. The CDR3 loop is CASSLGGRGNTGELFF. DNA for the CDR3: TGTGCCAGCAGCTTAGGGGGCAGGGGAAACACCGGGGAGCTGTTTTTT.

Note on this clone: Distinct nucleotide sequences in the sample also encode this CDR3. The CDR3 region has the DNA TGTGCCTTGGGGGCTGGAGATCAGCCCCAGCATTTT. Its protein product is CALGAGDQPQHF. This rearrangement joins TRBV30 to TRBJ1-5; D is perhaps TRBD1 (6 bases). V lost 7 bases and J 5 bases, leaving 12 bases between the germline ends. This CDR3 region has 12 residues. Per the germline V gene, CDR1 is GTSNPN and CDR2 is SVGIG (reference sequence).

J is TRBJ2-7 and V is TRBV5-1, with TRBD2 matching 12 bases. V shed 0 bases and J 2 bases; nucleotides not matched to a gene: 3. The CDR3 loop spans 16 amino acids. Germline assignment: CDR1 SGHRS and CDR2 YFSETQ. Written as DNA, the CDR3 is TGCGCCAGCAGCTTGGGGCTAGCGGGAGGGCCCTACGAGCAGTACTTC. The encoded protein is CASSLGLAGGPYEQYF.

The chain links TRBV11-2 to TRBJ1-6; D is undetermined. Germline V gene lookup returns CDR1 SGHAT and CDR2 FQNNGV. The CDR3 runs to 15 residues. V was cut by 6 bases and J by 10 bases, with 19 bases left in between. The CDR3 bases are TGTGCCAGCAGGGGATATAAAGGCCCAGGATCACCCCTCCACTTT. Amino acid sequence: CASRGYKGPGSPLHF.

Comments on this clone: Possible read error: a much larger clone is one base away. The rearrangement uses TRBV7-9 and TRBJ2-7; 8 bases map to TRBD1. CDR3 length equals 12 residues. V gave up 5 bases and J gave up 3 bases; unmatched junction bases: 0. Germline-derived CDR1 and CDR2 are SEHNR and FQNEAQ (reference sequence). The CDR3 reads CASSDRGYEQYF. CDR3 DNA sequence: TGTGCCAGCAGCGACAGGGGCTACGAGCAGTACTTC.

The chain joins TRBV4-1 to TRBJ1-1, with D possibly being TRBD1 (6 bases). Germline V gene lookup returns CDR1 MGHRA and CDR2 YSYEKL. The CDR3 extends over 14 amino acids. V shed 5 bases and J shed 2 bases, with 12 bases lying between them. The CDR3 DNA reads TGCGCCAGCAGCACCCGGGACATCAACACTGAAGCTTTCTTT. Its protein product is CASSTRDINTEAFF.

The chain employs TRBV7-8 and TRBJ2-5, with 7 bases that match TRBD1. CDR1 SGHVS and CDR2 FQNEAQ come from the germline V gene. This CDR3 has 14 residues. V lost 4 bases and J lost 4; bases outside the gene matches: 6. The CDR3 DNA sequence: TGTGCCAGCAGCTCCATAGGGGGCGCAGAGACCCAGTACTTC. Translating it yields CASSSIGGAETQYF.

The chain couples TRBV19 to TRBJ2-1; D is undetermined. This CDR3 comprises 16 residues. Trimming pared 4 bases from V and 6 bases from J, leaving 19 bases between. Per the germline V gene, CDR1 is LNHDA and CDR2 is SQIVND (reference sequence). CDR3 loop: CASSNSLGSMGNEQFF. The CDR3 DNA is TGTGCCAGTAGTAACTCTTTAGGCAGTATGGGCAATGAGCAGTTCTTC.

This clone has just one count. The V gene is TRBV5-1, the J gene TRBJ2-7, with 8 bases aligning to TRBD1. The germline V gene has CDR1 SGHRS and CDR2 YFSETQ. The trim removed 4 bases at V and 0 bases at J, leaving 9 bases unmatched. The CDR3 loop spans 16 amino acids. The CDR3 DNA reads TGCGCCAGCAGCCAATTACAGGGGGGCGGCTCCTACGAGCAGTACTTC. It yields the protein CASSQLQGGGSYEQYF.

The rearrangement joins TRBV7-2 to TRBJ2-2; TRBD1 matches at 8 bases. The V gene's germline CDR1 is SGHTA and CDR2 FQGNSA. With V trimmed by 5 bases and J by 4 bases, 12 bases remained unmatched. This CDR3 comprises 17 residues. CDR3 nucleotide sequence: TGTGCCAGCAGCAAGGGGCCGGTCAGGGGGCTCACCGGGGAGCTGTTTTTT. Its protein product is CASSKGPVRGLTGELFF. Looking up the rest from reference TRBV7-2 and TRBJ2-2 gives the full variable domain: GAGVSQSPSNKVTEKGKDVELRCDPISGHTALYWYRQSLGQGLEFLIYFQGNSAPDKSGLPSDRFSAERTGGSVSTLTIQRTQQEDSAVYLCASSKGPVRGLTGELFFGEGSRLTVL.

CDR3 amino acids: CASSLGRAPYNEQFF. The CDR3 region has the DNA TGTGCCAGCAGCTTAGGCAGGGCCCCCTACAATGAGCAGTTCTTC. The genes are TRBV7-8 and TRBJ2-1, with a weak D call TRBD1 (5 bases). Trimming took 1 base from V and 2 from J, leaving 9 bases between them. Germline CDR1 reads SGHVS; CDR2 reads FQNEAQ. This CDR3 contains 15 residues.

The chain joins TRBV7-9 to TRBJ2-6; D remains ambiguous. Trimming stripped 7 bases from V and 0 bases from J, with 10 bases between. The CDR3 totals 15 residues. CDR1 and CDR2 from the germline V gene are SEHNR and FQNEAQ (reference sequence). CDR3 residues: CASTSYSSGANVLTF. The CDR3 DNA reads as TGTGCCAGCACCTCCTACAGCTCTGGGGCCAACGTCCTGACTTTC.

The CDR3, as DNA: TGTGCCAGCAGTCTAGGGACGTTCTACGAGCAGTACTTC. Translating it yields CASSLGTFYEQYF. The J gene is TRBJ2-7, the V gene TRBV27; tentatively, D is TRBD1 or TRBD2 (5 bases each). Trimming took 5 bases from V and 3 from J, leaving 11 bases between them. The CDR3 is 13 amino acids. The germline V gene encodes CDR1 MNHEY and CDR2 SMNVEV (reference sequence).

This clone occurred a few times. The V gene is TRBV6-1, the J gene TRBJ2-7; D uncertain. The germline V and J ends were trimmed by 3 bases and 3 bases, with 3 bases remaining between them. CDR1 is MNHNS and CDR2 is SASEGT in the germline V gene. The CDR3 contains 11 residues. Here the CDR3 reads CASSDVYEQYF. Here the CDR3 DNA reads TGTGCCAGCAGTGACGTCTACGAGCAGTACTTC.